This T cell receptor beta chain was profiled in a study of blood T cell repertoires in COVID-19. About the study: Sites across the United States, Italy and Spain contributed samples from acute and convalescent COVID-19. Nucleic acid was either cDNA or gDNA, and it came from T cells, B-cell-depleted T cells, or PBMCs.

This clone was seen a handful of times. Study processing details: Amplification of reference gene primers was used by the study to estimate nucleated cell counts. TCRdb's table, derived via immunoSEQ multiplex PCR, lists solely in-frame clones and lacks some. For V, J and clone size, that table is used; D and trimming come from the DNA. The sample records almost 45,000 clones, over 65% being singletons. Trimming took off 0 bases at V and 0 bases at J, with 8 bases between the two ends. Germline CDR1 and CDR2: SGHKS and YYEKEE (reference sequence). The CDR3 is 15 residues long. The TCR comes from a man at least 80 years old with acute or convalescent COVID-19. Sequenced input: peripheral blood. The rearrangement joins TRBV5-5 to TRBJ2-3, with a tentative D call TRBD1 (5 bases). The CDR3 loop reads CASSLDRWSTDTQYF. Written as DNA, the CDR3 is TGTGCCAGCAGCTTGGACAGGTGGAGCACAGATACGCAGTATTTT.